The clone carrying this TCR beta chain was observed once. Compared with germline, one end of the junction differs, possibly owing to a read error. This specimen comes from a study of tumor-infiltrating lymphocytes in primary liver carcinoma. The germline V gene encodes CDR1 SGHNT and CDR2 YENEEA. This CDR3 is 15 amino acids long. RNA isolated from unsorted whole blood supplied the blood RNA, with germline DNA also extracted. Synthesis of TCR beta cDNA was carried out from around 500 ng total RNA with a constant-region primer. Construction of TCR beta libraries relied on three successive nested multiplex PCR rounds employing slightly modified ARM-PCR. It was with TRBV1-TRBV30 forward primers and a C-beta reverse primer that the first two PCR rounds were run, at about 10 cycles each. TCRdb ran MiXCR on the multiplex PCR reads and lists one entry per CDR3 protein. The sample consists of 190,000 or so distinct CDR3 sequences, less than 65% of them appearing once.

Sequencing was performed on peripheral blood. The TCR comes from an older woman with primary liver carcinoma and hepatitis B virus infection. The rearrangement joins TRBV11-3 to TRBJ2-2, with TRBD1 matching over 9 bases. CDR3 DNA sequence: TGTGCCAGCAGCAGACAGGGGGTGAACACCGGGGAACTGTTTTTT. Protein: CASSRQGVNTGELFF.